Included here is one TCR beta chain sequence, with context. Its antigen is not identified. This sample was taken from a study of CD8 T cells in ankylosing spondylitis. Findings and caveats of the study: Disease-linked clones, CD8+, were relatively rare in peripheral blood. Characteristic of ankylosing spondylitis blood, it appeared, was a TCR beta motif comprising eight highly homologous variants.

The CDR3 is made up of 15 amino acids. Trimming removed 3 bases from V and 0 bases from J, with 11 bases in between. CDR1 and CDR2 from the germline V gene are LGHNA and YSLEER. From the 5' RACE reads, TCRdb called clonotypes with MiXCR, one entry per CDR3 protein. The data contain 100,000 to 150,000 distinct CDR3 sequences, 17% of them seen just once; the ten biggest clones take up about 30%. The sample taken for sequencing was blood, either unsorted or a sorted T cell fraction (not recorded which). The TCR sequence derives from a male donor with ankylosing spondylitis. This chain uses TRBV4-3 with TRBJ1-2; no clear D. The CDR3 reads CASSQGLRSNYGYTF. CDR3 in DNA: TGCGCCAGCAGCCAGGGCCTAAGATCTAACTATGGCTACACCTTC.